Below, 20 T cell receptor beta chains from the same sample are listed, as sequenced in a study of identical twins. Each CDR3 protein gets one entry after TCRdb re-called the 5' RACE reads with MiXCR. The sample shows approximately 620,000 distinct CDR3 sequences, under 9% of them seen only once. In addition, the sample was reused for a study of yellow fever vaccine responses in identical twins.

Sequencing used PBMCs. These receptors were taken from a woman aged 18-29 years in good health.

This clonotype turned up a few times. J is TRBJ2-7 and V is TRBV5-1; 9 bases align to TRBD1. With V trimmed by 4 bases and J by 0 bases, 5 bases remained unmatched. Germline V gene sequence: CDR1 SGHRS, CDR2 YFSETQ. This CDR3 is 15 amino acids long. The CDR3 reads CASSPRDRASYEQYF. The CDR3 region has the DNA TGCGCCAGCAGCCCCCGGGACAGGGCCTCCTACGAGCAGTACTTC.

This clonotype has more than one count but fewer than ten. This chain connects TRBV20-1 to TRBJ2-2; D remains unclear. Per the germline V gene, CDR1 is DFQATT and CDR2 is SNEGSKA (reference sequence). Trimming removed 0 bases at V and 0 bases at J, with 8 bases between. The CDR3 totals 15 residues. The DNA of the CDR3 is TGCAGTGCTAGAGATGACGGATCGAACACCGGGGAGCTGTTTTTT. This sequence encodes CSARDDGSNTGELFF.

This clonotype has at least ten counts. The V and J genes are TRBV28 and TRBJ2-2; 7 bases agree with TRBD1. The CDR3 runs 15 residues. The germline V gene has CDR1 MDHEN and CDR2 SYDVKM. Trimming cost V 5 bases and J 4 bases; bases outside gene matches: 7. For the CDR3, the DNA is TGTGCCAGCAGTCCGACAGGGTGGAGCACCGGGGAGCTGTTTTTT. It codes for CASSPTGWSTGELFF.

The J gene is TRBJ2-3, the V gene TRBV12-3 or TRBV12-4; 12 bases fit TRBD2. The J segment lost 3 bases and the V segment lost 6 bases, leaving 7 bases of the junction unmatched. The CDR3 has 16 amino acids. This CDR3 reads CASRLTSGSRTDTQYF. The CDR3 DNA sequence: TGTGCCAGCAGGCTGACTAGCGGGAGTCGTACAGATACGCAGTATTTT.

The sample holds many counts of this clonotype. The chain is built from TRBV5-5 and TRBJ2-5; tentatively, D is TRBD2 (6 bases). V was clipped by 1 base and J by 5 bases, with 18 bases between them. In germline, CDR1 is SGHKS, CDR2 YYEKEE (reference sequence). The CDR3 has 16 residues. In DNA, the CDR3 is TGTGCCAGCAGCTTGCGCGGGACCGAAACACGGGAGACCCAGTACTTC. Translated, it gives CASSLRGTETRETQYF.

This clonotype has a handful of counts. This rearrangement joins TRBV20-1 to TRBJ2-7; D not certain. Trimming removed 8 bases from V and 4 bases from J, with 18 bases in between. The CDR3 extends over 13 amino acids. Germline V gene sequence: CDR1 DFQATT, CDR2 SNEGSKA (reference sequence). CDR3 region: CSYLMGLGYEQYF. Written as DNA, the CDR3 is TGCAGTTATCTAATGGGGTTAGGGTACGAGCAGTACTTC.

V usage is TRBV29-1 and J usage is TRBJ2-1, with TRBD1 as a possible D gene (5 bases). The germline gives CDR1 SQVTM, CDR2 ANQGSEA. CDR3 length: 11 amino acids. Trimming pared 5 bases from V and 12 bases from J, leaving 14 bases between. The CDR3 DNA sequence: TGCAGCGTTCTTCCAGGGCGACGGCAGTTCTTC. Its translation: CSVLPGRRQFF.

This rearrangement joins TRBV20-1 to TRBJ2-5; 13 bases fit TRBD2. Germline V lookup: CDR1 DFQATT, CDR2 SNEGSKA (reference sequence). The CDR3 is 15 residues long. Losses at the gene ends were 5 bases for V and 2 bases for J; bases not matched to a gene: 5. This CDR3 is CSAQKTSGRQETQYF. The CDR3 region has the DNA TGCAGTGCTCAGAAGACTAGCGGGAGGCAAGAGACCCAGTACTTC.

The table lists this clonotype with a few counts. This chain joins TRBV3-1 and TRBJ2-3, with TRBD2 as a possible D gene (6 bases). The CDR3 spans 14 residues. With 1 base removed from V and 7 bases from J, the gap between germline ends came to 12 bases. The germline gives CDR1 LGHDT, CDR2 YNNKEL (reference sequence). In DNA, the CDR3 is TGTGCCAGCAGCCAAGGGGAGGCCGGGTATACGCAGTATTTT. It codes for CASSQGEAGYTQYF.

This clonotype was seen many times. The J gene is TRBJ2-1, the V gene TRBV6-2 or TRBV6-3; 8 bases line up with TRBD2. Germline V gives CDR1 MNHEY, CDR2 SVGEGT. CDR3 length: 15 amino acids. V trimming: 8 bases; J trimming: 5 bases; junction bases outside the gene matches: 11. Here the CDR3 reads CASAIPLAAHNEQFF. The CDR3 DNA reads as TGTGCCAGCGCTATCCCACTAGCGGCTCACAATGAGCAGTTCTTC.

The chain has TRBV3-1 and TRBJ2-3; D unresolved. The CDR3 runs 14 residues. Trimming left V 8 bases short and J 1 base short, with 13 bases between. From germline, CDR1 is LGHDT and CDR2 YNNKEL (reference sequence). CDR3 protein: CASGEMSRTDTQYF. CDR3 nucleotides: TGTGCCAGCGGCGAAATGAGCCGCACAGATACGCAGTATTTT.

This chain uses TRBV6-1 with TRBJ1-4; D perhaps matches TRBD1 (5 bases). Germline loops: CDR1 MNHNS, CDR2 SASEGT. The CDR3 has 14 residues. The V and J ends lost 7 bases and 0 bases respectively, with 9 bases between them. CDR3 amino acids: CASTKTATNEKLFF. The CDR3 DNA reads TGTGCCAGCACTAAGACAGCAACTAATGAAAAACTGTTTTTT.

This clonotype was seen ten or more times. The chain is built from TRBV21-1 and TRBJ2-1; no check of the table's D call, TRBD2, against the DNA was made. TRBV21-1 represents a pseudogene. CDR3 size: 16 residues. Here the CDR3 DNA reads TGTGCCAGCAGCAGGTATAGCGGGAGGGCCTGCGATGAGCAGTTCTTC. As protein: CASSRYSGRACDEQFF.

This clonotype was found many times. V and J are TRBV20-1 and TRBJ2-4; 9 nucleotides match TRBD2. The V and J ends lost 0 bases and 10 bases, in that order; junction bases with no gene match: 16. The CDR3 runs 17 residues. CDR1 is DFQATT, CDR2 SNEGSKA, per germline (reference sequence). Here the CDR3 reads CSARDPLGIAGGGIQYF. Written as DNA, the CDR3 is TGCAGTGCTAGAGATCCCCTCGGGATTGCGGGAGGGGGGATTCAGTACTTC.

A few counts support this clonotype. The rearrangement links TRBV3-1 to TRBJ1-6; no clear D. Germline values: CDR1 LGHDT, CDR2 YNNKEL (reference sequence). The CDR3 sequence is 14 residues long. Deletions cut 1 base from V and 10 bases from J, with 11 bases between. CDR3 region: CASSQVGSRSPLHF. CDR3 DNA: TGTGCCAGCAGCCAAGTGGGGTCGCGGTCACCCCTCCACTTT. The whole variable domain, remainder taken from reference TRBV3-1 and TRBJ1-6, is DTAVSQTPKYLVTQMGNDKSIKCEQNLGHDTMYWYKQDSKKFLKIMFSYNNKELIINETVPNRFSPKSPDKAHLNLHINSLELGDSAVYFCASSQVGSRSPLHFGNGTRLTVT.

This chain links TRBV7-2 with TRBJ2-1, with a possible D match to TRBD2 (7 bases). CDR1 and CDR2 from the germline V gene are SGHTA and FQGNSA. The germline V and J ends were trimmed by 5 bases and 9 bases, with 14 bases remaining between them. The CDR3 consists of 13 residues. As DNA, the CDR3 is TGTGCCAGCAGCGGGGGGGGCGACGGTGAGCAGTTCTTC. Translating it yields CASSGGGDGEQFF. The entire variable domain, with the rest obtained from reference TRBV7-2 and TRBJ2-1, is as follows: GAGVSQSPSNKVTEKGKDVELRCDPISGHTALYWYRQSLGQGLEFLIYFQGNSAPDKSGLPSDRFSAERTGGSVSTLTIQRTQQEDSAVYLCASSGGGDGEQFFGPGTRLTVL.

V usage is TRBV2 and J usage is TRBJ1-5; 8 bases are shared with TRBD1. CDR1 and CDR2 (germline): SNHLY, FYNNEI. The CDR3 covers 13 residues. The V and J ends lost 4 bases and 6 bases, in that order; junction bases with no gene match: 2. The CDR3 here is CASSAGGVQPQHF. The CDR3 DNA sequence: TGTGCCAGCAGTGCAGGGGGCGTTCAGCCCCAGCATTTT.

The chain carries TRBV27 and TRBJ2-7; weak D call: TRBD1 (5 bases). Germline assignment: CDR1 MNHEY and CDR2 SMNVEV (reference sequence). CDR3 length: 11 residues. The V and J ends lost 7 bases and 5 bases respectively, with 9 bases between them. The CDR3 sequence is CASTQGNEQYF. CDR3 DNA: TGTGCCAGCACCCAGGGTAACGAGCAGTACTTC.

The V call is TRBV24-1, the J call TRBJ2-1, with D maybe TRBD2 (6 bases). The CDR3 spans 14 residues. The germline CDR1 and CDR2 sequences are KGHDR and SFDVKD. Trimming stripped 4 bases from V and 3 bases from J, with 9 bases between. CDR3 sequence: CATSDGSGYNEQFF. Written as DNA, the CDR3 is TGTGCCACCAGTGACGGGAGCGGCTACAATGAGCAGTTCTTC.

The CDR3 DNA reads as TGTGCCAGCAGTTTATCAGGGGGCCCAATGGTGGAGACCCAGTACTTC. It translates to CASSLSGGPMVETQYF. This rearrangement joins TRBV27 to TRBJ2-5, with 7 bases that match TRBD1. The CDR3 has 16 amino acids. From germline, CDR1 is MNHEY and CDR2 SMNVEV (reference sequence). V was pared by 0 bases and J by 5 bases, with 9 bases of the junction left unmatched.